This paragraph reports one T cell receptor (beta chain). Its recognized antigen is unknown. One end of the junction is discordant with germline, which a read error may explain. The data stem from a study of post-analysis software for immune sequencing data (dated by TCRdb to the mid-2010s). A note on the overall study: Disease courses on record covered relapsing-remitting, secondary progressive and progressive-relapsing multiple sclerosis, though some patients had no subtype annotation. A subset of samples was prepared in parallel using single-end sample barcoding, then pooled and co-amplified after Illumina adapter ligation. The patient repertoires were compared against approximately twelve previously published healthy control repertoires obtained from donors aged about 6 to 25 years.

Points the paper makes about the study in general: Direct clustering with F measure showed strong co-clustering of samples prepared in the same batch, prompting a batch-effect correction. Multiple sclerosis patients had significantly lower normalized Chao1 diversity than controls, a result that suggests substantial peripheral T-cell clonal expansion. The multiple sclerosis patient group was slightly younger than the control group. Roughly 5 TRBV segments, including TRBV5-6, TRBV5-1 and TRBV20-1, were significantly more frequent in patients than controls.

CDR1 PRHDT and CDR2 FYEKMQ are derived from the germline V gene (reference sequence). Taken from cysteine to phenylalanine, the CDR3 has 16 residues. Of the read, only the CDR3 DNA is kept; its 48 bases are in frame from base 1. Receptor libraries were prepared by PCR. TCRdb lists the instrument as Illumina HiSeq 2500. To reduce PCR and sequencing biases, unique molecular identifiers were incorporated into the TCR beta cDNA libraries. About 0.5 million cDNA molecules were obtained for every 1 to 10 million input T cells, so each molecule roughly corresponded to one T cell. The patient libraries were prepared and sequenced with the same protocol used for the earlier healthy control dataset. Within a given batch, samples were prepared together, multiplexed and sequenced on the same HiSeq lane. The study's own analysis went as follows. MIGEC was used to process the raw barcoded reads, and molecular identifier groups with only a single read were discarded before consensus assembly and CDR3 extraction. VDJtools was used for post-analysis of the clonotype tables, and diversity was normalized by down-sampling every dataset to the size of the smallest sample. Repertoire overlap clustering matched CDR3 amino acid but not nucleotide sequences to correct batch-related cross-sample contamination. TCRdb cleaned the public reads at Q25 with fastp, built clones with MiXCR and kept in-frame beta chains. Rows are unified per CDR3 protein, each entry keeping the most common DNA and genes. The V and J calls here are based on TCRdb, not the publication. Across this sample there are under 200,000 distinct CDR3 sequences, with around 36% seen only once. Jointly, the top ten make up 25% to 35% of the sample.

What the time point label conveys for this sample: second blood draw from one MS patient after hematopoietic stem cell transplantation. To demonstrate the VDJtools post-analysis software, TCR beta repertoires were profiled from the peripheral blood of 10 to 15 young patients with multiple sclerosis. Multiple sclerosis patients were children and adolescents aged about 6 to 17 years. The chain uses TRBV13 and TRBJ2-4, and TRBD2 may be the D gene, going by 6 matching bases. This clonotype was sampled from a girl under 18 with multiple sclerosis. Donor details come from another sample of the same person, matched by shared clones. The sample here was blood, taken after autologous hematopoietic stem cell transplantation. The DNA sequence is given as TGTGCCAGCAGCTTAGGGATAGGAGGGCCCAAAAACACTCAGTACTTC. Its protein product is CASSLGIGGPKNTQYF.